A selection of T cell receptor beta chains follows, all from one sample in a study of CD8+CD57+ T cells in acquired aplastic anemia. TCRdb redid the calling of the reads with MiXCR, one entry per CDR3 protein. The sample lists just over 200,000 distinct CDR3 sequences, approximately 60% occurring once. The sequenced sample was sorted CD4+, CD8+, or CD8+CD57+ T cells (not recorded which) from PBMCs. The receptors stem from a human donor with aplastic anemia. CDR3s include the opening cysteine and the closing phenylalanine or tryptophan. A D gene is named only where the DNA matches it firmly. Clone size is not always given. Where it is, it says once, few, many or a class for expanded clones.

V: TRBV11-2
size: .
J: TRBJ1-3
D: TRBD1
DNA: TGTGCCAGCAGCTTTTGGGGGGGGACAGCCTCTGGAAACACCATATATTTT
CDR3: CASSFWGGTASGNTIYF

V: TRBV27
size: many
J: TRBJ1-2
D: TRBD1
DNA: TGTGCCAGCAGTCCACAGGGGCTGTATGGCTACACCTTC
CDR3: CASSPQGLYGYTF

V: TRBV15
size: .
J: TRBJ2-1
D: TRBD1
DNA: TGTGCCACCAGCAGAGAGTCCGGGACAGCCTACAATGAGCAGTTCTTC
CDR3: CATSRESGTAYNEQFF

V: TRBV2
size: .
J: TRBJ1-6
D: .
DNA: TGTGCCAGCAGTGAAAGGACCACGAACTATTCACCCCTCCACTTT
CDR3: CASSERTTNYSPLHF

V: TRBV7-6
size: few
J: TRBJ2-1
D: TRBD2
DNA: TGTGCCAGCAGCTTAGGGGGCGGGGGGAAGGAGCAGTTCTTC
CDR3: CASSLGGGGKEQFF

V: TRBV11-1
size: .
J: TRBJ2-1
D: .
DNA: TGTGCCAGCAGCTTACAAGGACTCATCGCAACCTACGAGCAGTTCTTC
CDR3: CASSLQGLIATYEQFF

V: TRBV6-1
size: .
J: TRBJ1-1
D: TRBD1
DNA: TGTGCCAGCAGTTACAGGGGAAGGACTGAAGCTTTCTTT
CDR3: CASSYRGRTEAFF

V: TRBV5-1
size: .
J: TRBJ1-2
D: TRBD1
DNA: TGTGCCAGCAGCTTGGGGGGGACAGGGGGCATCTATGGCTACACCTTC
CDR3: CASSLGGTGGIYGYTF

V: TRBV20-1
size: .
J: TRBJ2-7
D: TRBD1
DNA: TGCAGTGCTAGGGACAGGGCCTACGAGCAGTACTTC
CDR3: CSARDRAYEQYF

V: TRBV5-1
size: .
J: TRBJ1-6
D: .
DNA: TGCGCCAGCAGGTTGGAGGGTAGTTCACCCCTCCACTTT
CDR3: CASRLEGSSPLHF

V: TRBV15
size: .
J: TRBJ1-6
D: .
DNA: TGTGCCACCAGCAGAGTATGGGGGGCCGATAATTCACCCCTCCACTTT
CDR3: CATSRVWGADNSPLHF

V: TRBV7-3
size: once
J: TRBJ2-3
D: .
DNA: TGTGCCAGCAGCTTAACGGGGCAGAGACTCACAGATACGCAGTATTTT
CDR3: CASSLTGQRLTDTQYF

V: TRBV6-1
size: many
J: TRBJ2-1
D: .
DNA: TGTGCCAGCAGTGAAGATCTGGGTTGGAATGAGCAGTTCTTC
CDR3: CASSEDLGWNEQFF

V: TRBV29-1
size: .
J: TRBJ2-5
D: TRBD1
DNA: TGCAGCGTTGGGGGGACAGGGGGCCGAGAGACCCAGTACTTC
CDR3: CSVGGTGGRETQYF

V: TRBV15
size: .
J: TRBJ1-4
D: TRBD1
DNA: TGTGCCACCAGCAGACCGGGTCAGGGGGTAACTAATGAAAAACTGTTTTTT
CDR3: CATSRPGQGVTNEKLFF

V: TRBV27
size: .
J: TRBJ2-2
D: TRBD1
DNA: TGTGCCAGCAGTGTCTTGCAGGGGGCCACCGGGGAGCTGTTTTTT
CDR3: CASSVLQGATGELFF

V: TRBV4-3
size: once
J: TRBJ2-5
D: .
DNA: TGCGCCAGCAGCCAAGATACAGTCACCGGGACCCAGTACTTC
CDR3: CASSQDTVTGTQYF

V: TRBV19
size: few
J: TRBJ1-2
D: .
DNA: TGTGCCAGTAGCCCGGGGGCTTCCTATGGCTACACCTTC
CDR3: CASSPGASYGYTF

V: TRBV19
size: .
J: TRBJ1-1
D: .
DNA: TGTGCCAGTAGTATAAGGCGGAACACTGAAGCTTTCTTT
CDR3: CASSIRRNTEAFF

V: TRBV9
size: once
J: TRBJ1-1
D: TRBD1
DNA: TGTGCCAGCAGCGTAGGGACAGGGGCCGGCACTAAAGCTTTCTTT
CDR3: CASSVGTGAGTKAFF

V: TRBV7-2
size: once
J: TRBJ2-7
D: .
DNA: TGTGCCAGCAGCTTAGAGGGCGGGACCGCCTACGAGCAGTACTTC
CDR3: CASSLEGGTAYEQYF

V: TRBV4-1
size: many
J: TRBJ2-7
D: TRBD1
DNA: TGCGCCAGCAGCCCCTGGGACAGGGGGGGCGAGCAGTACTTC
CDR3: CASSPWDRGGEQYF

V: TRBV9
size: .
J: TRBJ1-1
D: TRBD1
DNA: TGTGCCAGCAGCGGACCTACAGGGGTTACTGAAGCTTTCTTT
CDR3: CASSGPTGVTEAFF

V: TRBV15
size: .
J: TRBJ2-1
D: .
DNA: TGTGCCACCAGCAGTGGTGCGATGATATACAATGAGCAGTTCTTC
CDR3: CATSSGAMIYNEQFF

V: TRBV3-1
size: once
J: TRBJ2-2
D: .
DNA: TGTGCCAGCAGCCAAGATCATAACAGACCCACCGGGGAGCTGTTTTTT
CDR3: CASSQDHNRPTGELFF

V: TRBV20-1
size: .
J: TRBJ2-3
D: TRBD1
DNA: TGCAGTGTTTTGAGAGGGACAGTTAAGTCTAGCACAGATACGCAGTATTTT
CDR3: CSVLRGTVKSSTDTQYF

V: TRBV7-2
size: .
J: TRBJ2-5
D: .
DNA: TGTGCCAGCACCCGACTACCTCAAAAACAAGAGACCCAGTACTTC
CDR3: CASTRLPQKQETQYF

V: TRBV19
size: .
J: TRBJ2-2
D: TRBD1
DNA: TGTGCCAGTAAAGGTGACAGGGTCGACACCGGGGAGCTGTTTTTT
CDR3: CASKGDRVDTGELFF

V: TRBV10-3
size: few
J: TRBJ2-7
D: .
DNA: TGTGCCATCAGTGAGTCCCTAGCGGAGCAGTACTTC
CDR3: CAISESLAEQYF

V: TRBV6-6
size: many
J: TRBJ2-5
D: .
DNA: TGTGCCAGCGGCCAGGGTGCAGAGACCCAGTACTTC
CDR3: CASGQGAETQYF

V: TRBV7-8
size: .
J: TRBJ2-3
D: TRBD2
DNA: TGTGCCAGCAGGGACCGGACTAGCGGGGGGCCCGCTGGGTTCCCAGATACGCAGTATTTT
CDR3: CASRDRTSGGPAGFPDTQYF

V: TRBV11-1
size: .
J: TRBJ2-7
D: TRBD1
DNA: TGTGCCAGCAGCTTACTAGGACAGGGGGCCTACGAGCAGTACTTC
CDR3: CASSLLGQGAYEQYF

V: TRBV20-1
size: few
J: TRBJ1-1
D: TRBD1
DNA: TGCAGTGCTTTTGACAGGGCGAACACTGAAGCTTTCTTT
CDR3: CSAFDRANTEAFF

V: TRBV10-3
size: .
J: TRBJ1-3
D: .
DNA: TGTGCCATCAGTGAGTGGTGGGGGCAAGACACCATACATTTT
CDR3: CAISEWWGQDTIHF

V: TRBV25-1
size: .
J: TRBJ2-2
D: .
DNA: TGTGCCAGCAGTGAACCCCAGGGGATTAACACCGGGGAGCTGTTTTTT
CDR3: CASSEPQGINTGELFF

V: TRBV29-1
size: .
J: TRBJ1-1
D: TRBD1
DNA: TGCAGCGTAGAGAACCGACAGGGCTCCGAAGCTTTCTTT
CDR3: CSVENRQGSEAFF

V: TRBV12-3/TRBV12-4
size: .
J: TRBJ2-7
D: .
DNA: TGTGCCAGCAGTTTAGTGAGACAGCAGTACTTC
CDR3: CASSLVRQQYF

V: TRBV19
size: .
J: TRBJ1-3
D: .
DNA: TGTGCCAGTACGAATGCGGGAACCCCTGGAAACACCATATATTTT
CDR3: CASTNAGTPGNTIYF

V: TRBV7-8
size: many
J: TRBJ2-5
D: .
DNA: TGTGCCAGCAGAAAAGGGAAATTAGACGGGGCCCAAGAGACCCAGTACTTC
CDR3: CASRKGKLDGAQETQYF

V: TRBV7-9
size: .
J: TRBJ1-2
D: .
DNA: TGTGCCAGCAGCCCGCAGGGAGTTGGCAACTATGGCTACACCTTC
CDR3: CASSPQGVGNYGYTF

V: TRBV7-9
size: few
J: TRBJ2-2
D: TRBD1
DNA: TGTGCCAGCAGAAGGGGGCCCTACGATGGCACCGGGGAGCTGTTTTTT
CDR3: CASRRGPYDGTGELFF

V: TRBV9
size: .
J: TRBJ2-1
D: .
DNA: TGTGCCAGCAGCGTTATCGGGGTGGGCAATGAGCAGTTCTTC
CDR3: CASSVIGVGNEQFF

V: TRBV9
size: .
J: TRBJ1-1
D: .
DNA: TGTGCCAGCAGTGTAGGAGTCAGGGCCCTAGAAGCTTTCTTT
CDR3: CASSVGVRALEAFF

V: TRBV4-1
size: once
J: TRBJ2-7
D: TRBD1
DNA: TGCGCCAGCAGCCAGGGACAGGGCCACTACGAGCAGTACTTC
CDR3: CASSQGQGHYEQYF

V: TRBV5-4
size: .
J: TRBJ2-5
D: TRBD2
DNA: TGTGCCAGCGGACTAGCGGGGGCCGAGACCCAGTACTTC
CDR3: CASGLAGAETQYF

V: TRBV20-1
size: few
J: TRBJ2-4
D: TRBD2
DNA: TGCAGTGCTTCCACAACAGGCGGTAGCGGGAAAAACATTCAGTACTTC
CDR3: CSASTTGGSGKNIQYF

V: TRBV20-1
size: once
J: TRBJ1-6
D: .
DNA: TGCAGTGCTAGATCCAGGGACGATCCACCCCTCCACTTT
CDR3: CSARSRDDPPLHF

V: TRBV19
size: .
J: TRBJ1-5
D: TRBD1
DNA: TGTGCCAGTGACCACGACAGGGATAGCAATCAGCCCCAGCATTTT
CDR3: CASDHDRDSNQPQHF

V: TRBV11-1
size: .
J: TRBJ1-2
D: .
DNA: TGTGCCAGCAGTATGGTGGCTATATTCTTATGTGCTAACTATGGCTACACCTTC
CDR3: CASSMVAIFLCANYGYTF

V: TRBV10-3
size: once
J: TRBJ2-7
D: TRBD1
DNA: TGTGCCATCCGTGACGGGACAGGAGACTACGAGCAGTACTTC
CDR3: CAIRDGTGDYEQYF

V: TRBV20-1
size: .
J: TRBJ2-7
D: .
DNA: TGCAGTGCTAGAGAGGAGTCCTCCTACGAGCAGTACTTC
CDR3: CSAREESSYEQYF

V: TRBV7-3
size: .
J: TRBJ1-1
D: .
DNA: TGTGCCAGCATCCCCCGGGGCACCTCCACTGAAGCTTTCTTT
CDR3: CASIPRGTSTEAFF

V: TRBV10-3
size: .
J: TRBJ1-2
D: .
DNA: TGTGCCATCATTGAGGACAGCTCCTATGGCTACACCTTC
CDR3: CAIIEDSSYGYTF

V: TRBV19
size: .
J: TRBJ1-3
D: .
DNA: TGTGCCAGTAGTGGGGTTGCTGGAAACACCATATATTTT
CDR3: CASSGVAGNTIYF

V: TRBV12-3/TRBV12-4
size: .
J: TRBJ1-1
D: .
DNA: TGTGCCAGCAGTTTTTCAGGGACAACTGAAGCTTTCTTT
CDR3: CASSFSGTTEAFF